The T cell receptor (beta chain) under discussion was sequenced for a study of CD4 T cells in relation to SARS-CoV-2 and coronaviruses. Study-level information: Patient ages ranged from roughly 20 to 72, median 38.

The study, taken as a whole, reports: Samples before the pandemic and after infection were not matched within any donor.

Deep TCR-beta sequencing used DNA from uncultured naive and memory CD4+ T cells. TCRdb keeps only in-frame clones here, not all; method: immunoSEQ multiplex PCR. The table shows about 56,000 clones, with 92% occurring only once. CD4 enrichment then naive enrichment separated naive from memory CD4+ cells. On this clone: The target antigen is unknown.

Germline assignment: CDR1 SNHLY and CDR2 FYNNEI. The CDR3 has 14 residues. Trimming removed 6 bases from V and 4 bases from J; junction bases left unmatched: 4. The receptor comes from an adult with COVID-19. The chain is built from TRBV2 and TRBJ2-1; 9 nucleotides agree with TRBD1. The sequenced sample consisted of naive CD4+ T cells from PBMCs. Stated subset: naive CD4+ T cells isolated by negative enrichment. CDR3 sequence reads: CASRTGGIYNEQFF. Written as DNA, the CDR3 is TGTGCCAGCAGAACAGGGGGCATTTACAATGAGCAGTTCTTC.